This TCR beta chain appears in the sequencing data of a study of naive and memory T cell subsets. General study points: In CD4 and CD8 cells, diversity dropped from naive through EMRA.

Concerning this clonotype itself: What it recognizes is unknown.

CDR1 and CDR2 from the germline V gene are GTSNPN and SVGIG (reference sequence). V was trimmed by 2 bases and J by 2 bases, leaving 10 bases between them. The CDR3 loop spans 15 amino acids. The beta constant-region primer was an equimolar mix of two oligonucleotides covering TRBC1 and TRBC2. MiXCR, run by TCRdb on the UMI-ligation and nested PCR reads, gives a single entry per CDR3 protein. The table lists about 90,000 distinct CDR3 sequences, roughly 7% of them singletons. Material: central memory CD4+ T cells from blood. The source is a human donor in good health. The chain carries TRBV30 and TRBJ2-6, with D possibly TRBD2 on 6 matching bases. In DNA form, the CDR3 reads TGTGCCTGGAGTCAAGGACTAACTGGGGCCAACGTCCTGACTTTC. Its protein product is CAWSQGLTGANVLTF.